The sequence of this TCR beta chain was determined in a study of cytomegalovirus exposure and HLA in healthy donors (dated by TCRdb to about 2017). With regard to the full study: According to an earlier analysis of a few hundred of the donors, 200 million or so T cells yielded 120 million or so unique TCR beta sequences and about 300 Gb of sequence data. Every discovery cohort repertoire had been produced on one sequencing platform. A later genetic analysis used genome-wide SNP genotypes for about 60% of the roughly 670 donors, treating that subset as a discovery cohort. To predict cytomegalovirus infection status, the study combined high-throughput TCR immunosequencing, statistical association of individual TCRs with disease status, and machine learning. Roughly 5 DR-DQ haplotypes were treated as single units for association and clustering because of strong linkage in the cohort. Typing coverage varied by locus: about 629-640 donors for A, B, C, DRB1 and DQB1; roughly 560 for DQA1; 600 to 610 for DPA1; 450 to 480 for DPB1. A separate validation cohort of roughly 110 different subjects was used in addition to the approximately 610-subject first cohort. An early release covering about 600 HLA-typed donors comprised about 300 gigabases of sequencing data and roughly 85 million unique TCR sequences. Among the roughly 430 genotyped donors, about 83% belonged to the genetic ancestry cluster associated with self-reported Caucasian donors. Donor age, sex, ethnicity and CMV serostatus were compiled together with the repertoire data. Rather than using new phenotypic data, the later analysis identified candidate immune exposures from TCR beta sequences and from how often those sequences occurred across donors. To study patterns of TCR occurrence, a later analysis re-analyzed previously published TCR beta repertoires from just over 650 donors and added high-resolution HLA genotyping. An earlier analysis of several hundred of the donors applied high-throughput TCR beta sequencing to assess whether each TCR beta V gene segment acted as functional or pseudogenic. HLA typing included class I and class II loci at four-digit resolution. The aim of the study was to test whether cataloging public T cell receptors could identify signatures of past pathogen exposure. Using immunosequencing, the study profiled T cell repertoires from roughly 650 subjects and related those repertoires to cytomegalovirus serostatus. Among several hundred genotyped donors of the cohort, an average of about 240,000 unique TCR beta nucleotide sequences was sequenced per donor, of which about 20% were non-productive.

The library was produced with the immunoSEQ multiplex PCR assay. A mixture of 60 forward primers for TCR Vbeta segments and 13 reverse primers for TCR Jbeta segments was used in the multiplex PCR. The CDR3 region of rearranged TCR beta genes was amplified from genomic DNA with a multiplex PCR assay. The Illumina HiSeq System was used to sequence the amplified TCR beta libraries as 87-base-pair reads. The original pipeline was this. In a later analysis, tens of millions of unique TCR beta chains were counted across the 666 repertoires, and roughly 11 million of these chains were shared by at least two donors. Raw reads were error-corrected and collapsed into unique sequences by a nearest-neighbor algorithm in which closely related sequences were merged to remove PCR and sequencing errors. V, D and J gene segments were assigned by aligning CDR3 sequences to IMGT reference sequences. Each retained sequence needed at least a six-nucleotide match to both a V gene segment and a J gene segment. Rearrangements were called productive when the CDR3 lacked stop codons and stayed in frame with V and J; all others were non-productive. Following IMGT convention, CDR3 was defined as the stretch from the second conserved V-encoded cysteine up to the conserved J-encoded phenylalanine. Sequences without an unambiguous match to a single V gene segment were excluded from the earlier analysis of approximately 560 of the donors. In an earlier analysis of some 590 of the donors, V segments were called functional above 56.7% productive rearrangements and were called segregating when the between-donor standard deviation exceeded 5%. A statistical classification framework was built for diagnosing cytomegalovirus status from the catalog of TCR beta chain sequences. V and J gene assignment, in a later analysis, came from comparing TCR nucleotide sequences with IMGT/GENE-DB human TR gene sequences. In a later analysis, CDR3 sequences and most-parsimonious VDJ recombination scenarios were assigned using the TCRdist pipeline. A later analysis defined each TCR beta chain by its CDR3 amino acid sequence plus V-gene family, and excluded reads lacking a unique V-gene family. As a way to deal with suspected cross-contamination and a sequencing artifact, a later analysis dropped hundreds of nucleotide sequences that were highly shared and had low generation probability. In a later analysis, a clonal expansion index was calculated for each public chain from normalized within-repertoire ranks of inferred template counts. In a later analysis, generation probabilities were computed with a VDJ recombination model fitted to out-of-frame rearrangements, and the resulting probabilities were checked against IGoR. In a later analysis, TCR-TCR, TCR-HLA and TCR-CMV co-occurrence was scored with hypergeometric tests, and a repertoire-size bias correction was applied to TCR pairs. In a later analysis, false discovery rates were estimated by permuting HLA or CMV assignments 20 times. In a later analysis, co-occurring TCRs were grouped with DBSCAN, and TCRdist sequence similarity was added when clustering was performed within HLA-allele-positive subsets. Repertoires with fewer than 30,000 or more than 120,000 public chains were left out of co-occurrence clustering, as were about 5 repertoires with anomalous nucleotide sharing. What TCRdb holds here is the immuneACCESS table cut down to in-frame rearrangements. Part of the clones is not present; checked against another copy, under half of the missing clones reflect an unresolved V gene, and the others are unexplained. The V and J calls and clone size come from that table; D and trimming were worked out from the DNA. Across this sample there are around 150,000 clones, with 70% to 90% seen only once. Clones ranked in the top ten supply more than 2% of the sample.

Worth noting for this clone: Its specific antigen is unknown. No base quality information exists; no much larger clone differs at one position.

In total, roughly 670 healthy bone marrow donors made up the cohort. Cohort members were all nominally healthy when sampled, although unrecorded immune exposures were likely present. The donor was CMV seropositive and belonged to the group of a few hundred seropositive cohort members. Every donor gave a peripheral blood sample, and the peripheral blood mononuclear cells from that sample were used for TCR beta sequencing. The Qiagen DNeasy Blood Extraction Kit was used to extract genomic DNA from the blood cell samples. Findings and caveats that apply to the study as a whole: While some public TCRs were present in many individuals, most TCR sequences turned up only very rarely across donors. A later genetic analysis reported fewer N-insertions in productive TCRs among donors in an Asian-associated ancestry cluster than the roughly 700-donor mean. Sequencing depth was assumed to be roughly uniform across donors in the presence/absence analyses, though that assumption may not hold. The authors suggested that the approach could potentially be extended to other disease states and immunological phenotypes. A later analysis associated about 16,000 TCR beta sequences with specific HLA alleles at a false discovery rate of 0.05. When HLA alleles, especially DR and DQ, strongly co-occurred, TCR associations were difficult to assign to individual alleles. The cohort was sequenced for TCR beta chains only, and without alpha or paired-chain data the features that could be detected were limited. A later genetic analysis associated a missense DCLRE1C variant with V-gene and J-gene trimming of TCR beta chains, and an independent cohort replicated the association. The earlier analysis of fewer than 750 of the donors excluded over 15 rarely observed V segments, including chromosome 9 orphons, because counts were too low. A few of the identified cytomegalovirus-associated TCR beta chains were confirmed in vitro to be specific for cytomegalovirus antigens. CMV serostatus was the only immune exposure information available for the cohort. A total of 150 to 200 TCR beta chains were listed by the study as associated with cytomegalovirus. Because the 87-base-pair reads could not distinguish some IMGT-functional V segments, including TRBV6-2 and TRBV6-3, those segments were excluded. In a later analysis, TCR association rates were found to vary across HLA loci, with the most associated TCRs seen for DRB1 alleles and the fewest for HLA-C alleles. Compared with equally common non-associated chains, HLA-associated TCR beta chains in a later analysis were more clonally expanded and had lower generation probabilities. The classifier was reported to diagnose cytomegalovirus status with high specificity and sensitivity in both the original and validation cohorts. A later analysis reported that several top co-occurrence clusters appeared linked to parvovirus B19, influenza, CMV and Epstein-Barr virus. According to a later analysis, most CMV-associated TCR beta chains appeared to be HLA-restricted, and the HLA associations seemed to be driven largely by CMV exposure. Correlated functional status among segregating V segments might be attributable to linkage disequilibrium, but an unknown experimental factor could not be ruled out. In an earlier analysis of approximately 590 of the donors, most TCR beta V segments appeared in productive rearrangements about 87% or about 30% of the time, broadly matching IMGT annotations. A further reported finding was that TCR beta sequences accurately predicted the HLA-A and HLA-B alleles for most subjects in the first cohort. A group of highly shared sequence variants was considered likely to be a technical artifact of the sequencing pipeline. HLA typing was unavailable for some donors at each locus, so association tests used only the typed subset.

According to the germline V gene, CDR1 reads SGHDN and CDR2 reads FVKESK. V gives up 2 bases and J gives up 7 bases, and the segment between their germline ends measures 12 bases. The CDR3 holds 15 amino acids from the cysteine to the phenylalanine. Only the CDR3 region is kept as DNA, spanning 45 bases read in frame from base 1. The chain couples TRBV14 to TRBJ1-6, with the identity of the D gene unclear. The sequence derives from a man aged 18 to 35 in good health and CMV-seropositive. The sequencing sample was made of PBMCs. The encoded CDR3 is CASSQFSQYNSPLHF. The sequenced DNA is TGTGCCAGCAGCCAATTTTCCCAGTACAATTCACCCCTCCACTTT.